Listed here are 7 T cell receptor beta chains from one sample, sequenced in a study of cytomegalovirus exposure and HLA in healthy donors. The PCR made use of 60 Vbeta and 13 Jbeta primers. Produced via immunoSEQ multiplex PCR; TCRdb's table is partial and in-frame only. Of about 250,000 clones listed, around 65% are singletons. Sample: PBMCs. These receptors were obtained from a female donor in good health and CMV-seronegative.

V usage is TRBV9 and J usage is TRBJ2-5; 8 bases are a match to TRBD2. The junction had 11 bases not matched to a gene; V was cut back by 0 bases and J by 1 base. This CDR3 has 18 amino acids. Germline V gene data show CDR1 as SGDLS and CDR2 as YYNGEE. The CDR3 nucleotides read TGTGCCAGCAGCGTAGTTCCCGGGCATAGCGGGACCCAAGAGACCCAGTACTTC. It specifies CASSVVPGHSGTQETQYF.

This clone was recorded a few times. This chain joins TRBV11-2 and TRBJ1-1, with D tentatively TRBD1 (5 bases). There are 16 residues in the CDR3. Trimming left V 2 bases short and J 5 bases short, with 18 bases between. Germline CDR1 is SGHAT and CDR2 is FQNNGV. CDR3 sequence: CASSLISRGGSTEAFF. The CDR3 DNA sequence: TGTGCCAGCAGCTTAATCTCAAGGGGAGGGAGTACTGAAGCTTTCTTT.

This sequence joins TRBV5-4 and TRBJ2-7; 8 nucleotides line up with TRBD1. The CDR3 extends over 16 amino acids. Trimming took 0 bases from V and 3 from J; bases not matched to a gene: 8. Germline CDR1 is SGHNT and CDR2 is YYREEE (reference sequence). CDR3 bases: TGTGCCAGCAGCTTGGGTCTCCGAACAGGGGGCTACGAGCAGTACTTC. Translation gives CASSLGLRTGGYEQYF. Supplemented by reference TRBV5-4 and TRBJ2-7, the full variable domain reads ETGVTQSPTHLIKTRGQQVTLRCSSQSGHNTVSWYQQALGQGPQFIFQYYREEENGRGNFPPRFSGLQFPNYSSELNVNALELDDSALYLCASSLGLRTGGYEQYFGPGTRLTVT.

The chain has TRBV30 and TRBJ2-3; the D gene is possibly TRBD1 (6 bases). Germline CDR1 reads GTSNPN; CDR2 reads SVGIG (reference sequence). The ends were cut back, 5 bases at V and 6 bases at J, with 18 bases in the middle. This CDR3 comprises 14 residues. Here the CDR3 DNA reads TGTGCCTGGGGACCGGGACAACTGGGCGATACGCAGTATTTT. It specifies CAWGPGQLGDTQYF.

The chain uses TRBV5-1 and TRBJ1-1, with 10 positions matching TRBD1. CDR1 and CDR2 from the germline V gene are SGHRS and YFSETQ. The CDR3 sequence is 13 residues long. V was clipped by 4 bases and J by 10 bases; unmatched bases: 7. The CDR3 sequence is CASSGGQGEGAFF. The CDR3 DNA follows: TGCGCCAGCAGCGGAGGACAGGGGGAAGGAGCTTTCTTT. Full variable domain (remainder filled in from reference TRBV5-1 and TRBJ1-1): KAGVTQTPRYLIKTRGQQVTLSCSPISGHRSVSWYQQTPGQGLQFLFEYFSETQRNKGNFPGRFSGRQFSNSRSEMNVSTLELGDSALYLCASSGGQGEGAFFGQGTRLTVV.

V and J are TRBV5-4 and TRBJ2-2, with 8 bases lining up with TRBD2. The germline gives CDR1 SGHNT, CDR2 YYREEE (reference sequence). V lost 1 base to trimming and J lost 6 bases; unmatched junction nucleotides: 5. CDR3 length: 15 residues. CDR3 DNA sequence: TGTGCCAGCAGCTTGCGGGGGGGCGCGTCCGGGGAGCTGTTTTTT. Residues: CASSLRGGASGELFF.

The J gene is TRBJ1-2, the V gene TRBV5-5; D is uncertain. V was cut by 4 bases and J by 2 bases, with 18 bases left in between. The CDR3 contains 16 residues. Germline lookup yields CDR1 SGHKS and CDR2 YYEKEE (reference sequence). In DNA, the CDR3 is TGTGCCAGCAGCCTGCGGACCTATACGGGGAACTATGGCTACACCTTC. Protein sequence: CASSLRTYTGNYGYTF.